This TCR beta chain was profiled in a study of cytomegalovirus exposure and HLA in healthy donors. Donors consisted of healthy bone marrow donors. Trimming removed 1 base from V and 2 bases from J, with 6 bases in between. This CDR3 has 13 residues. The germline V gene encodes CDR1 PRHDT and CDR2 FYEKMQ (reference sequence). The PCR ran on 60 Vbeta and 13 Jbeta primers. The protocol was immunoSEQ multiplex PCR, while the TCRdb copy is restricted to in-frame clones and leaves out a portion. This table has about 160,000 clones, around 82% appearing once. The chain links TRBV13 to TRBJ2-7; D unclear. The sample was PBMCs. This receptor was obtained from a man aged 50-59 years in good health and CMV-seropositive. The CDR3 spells CASSLERAYEQYF. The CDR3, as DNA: TGTGCCAGCAGCTTAGAGCGAGCCTACGAGCAGTACTTC.